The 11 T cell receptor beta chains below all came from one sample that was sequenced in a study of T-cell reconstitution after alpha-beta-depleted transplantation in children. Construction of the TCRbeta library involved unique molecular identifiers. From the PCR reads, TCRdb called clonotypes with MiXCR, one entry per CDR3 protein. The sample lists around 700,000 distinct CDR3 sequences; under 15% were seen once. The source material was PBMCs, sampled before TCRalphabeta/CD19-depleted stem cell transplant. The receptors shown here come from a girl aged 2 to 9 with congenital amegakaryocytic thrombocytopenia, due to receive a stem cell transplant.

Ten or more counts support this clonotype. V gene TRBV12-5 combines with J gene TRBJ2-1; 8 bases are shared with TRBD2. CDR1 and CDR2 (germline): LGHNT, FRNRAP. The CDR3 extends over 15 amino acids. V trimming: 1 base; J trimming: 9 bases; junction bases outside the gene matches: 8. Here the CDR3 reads CASGLGAGDRVEQFF. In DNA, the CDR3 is TGTGCTAGTGGTTTGGGAGCGGGAGATCGTGTTGAGCAGTTCTTC.

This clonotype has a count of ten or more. In nucleotides, the CDR3 is TGTGCCAGCAGTTCCGAGAACACCGGGGAGCTGTTTTTT. Residues: CASSSENTGELFF. This sequence joins TRBV6-6 and TRBJ2-2, with no clear D. Germline values: CDR1 MNHNY, CDR2 SVGAGI (reference sequence). Deletions cut 4 bases from V and 1 base from J, with 4 bases between. The CDR3 has 13 amino acids.

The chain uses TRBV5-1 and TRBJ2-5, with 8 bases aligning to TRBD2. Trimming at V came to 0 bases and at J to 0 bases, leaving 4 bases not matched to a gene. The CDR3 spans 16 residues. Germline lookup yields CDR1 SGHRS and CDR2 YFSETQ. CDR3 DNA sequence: TGCGCCAGCAGCTTGGTTTTAGCGGGAAACCAAGAGACCCAGTACTTC. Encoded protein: CASSLVLAGNQETQYF.

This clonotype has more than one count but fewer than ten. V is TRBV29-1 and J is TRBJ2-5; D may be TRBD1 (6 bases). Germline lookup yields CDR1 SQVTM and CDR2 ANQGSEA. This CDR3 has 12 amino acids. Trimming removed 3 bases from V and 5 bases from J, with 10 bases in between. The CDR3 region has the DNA TGCAGCGTTGAGTACAGGGCCGAGACCCAGTACTTC. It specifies CSVEYRAETQYF.

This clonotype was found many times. CDR3 residues: CAISDRGYGYTF. In DNA form, the CDR3 reads TGTGCCATCAGTGACAGGGGGTATGGCTACACCTTC. This chain uses TRBV10-3 with TRBJ1-2; TRBD1 matches at 7 bases. J gave up 5 bases and V 3 bases, and 0 bases lay outside the gene matches. This CDR3 comprises 12 residues. Germline V lookup: CDR1 ENHRY, CDR2 SYGVKD.

CDR3 in amino acids: CASSFGGPYYGYTF. In DNA form, the CDR3 reads TGTGCCAGCAGTTTTGGGGGGCCCTACTATGGCTACACCTTC. V and J are TRBV12-3 or TRBV12-4 and TRBJ1-2, with a possible D match to TRBD1 (6 bases). The CDR3 is 14 amino acids. V gave up 3 bases and J gave up 3 bases, with 11 bases separating them.

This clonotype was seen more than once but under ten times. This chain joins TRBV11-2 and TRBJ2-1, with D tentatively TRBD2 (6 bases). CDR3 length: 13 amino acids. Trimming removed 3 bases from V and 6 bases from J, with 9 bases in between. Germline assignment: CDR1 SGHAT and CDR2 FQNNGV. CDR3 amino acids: CASSLTSLNEQFF. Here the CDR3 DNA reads TGTGCCAGCAGCTTGACTAGTCTCAATGAGCAGTTCTTC.

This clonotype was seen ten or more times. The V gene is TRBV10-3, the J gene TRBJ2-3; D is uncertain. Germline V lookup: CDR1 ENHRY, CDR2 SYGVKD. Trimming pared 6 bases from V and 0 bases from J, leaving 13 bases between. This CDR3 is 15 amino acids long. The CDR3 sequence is CAIRTQASSTDTQYF. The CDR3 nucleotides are TGTGCCATCAGGACCCAAGCGTCGAGCACAGATACGCAGTATTTT.

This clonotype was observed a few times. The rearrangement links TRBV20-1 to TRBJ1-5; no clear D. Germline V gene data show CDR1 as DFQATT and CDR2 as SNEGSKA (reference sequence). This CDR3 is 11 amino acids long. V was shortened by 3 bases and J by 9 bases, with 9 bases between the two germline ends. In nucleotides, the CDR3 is TGCAGTGCTAGTGGGATCGGGCCCCAGCATTTT. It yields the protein CSASGIGPQHF.

CDR3 loop: CASSQDPRAEQYF. In DNA form, the CDR3 reads TGTGCCAGCAGCCAAGATCCCAGGGCCGAGCAGTACTTC. This chain joins TRBV3-1 and TRBJ2-7; the D gene is possibly TRBD1 (5 bases). CDR3 size: 13 residues. Germline V gene sequence: CDR1 LGHDT, CDR2 YNNKEL (reference sequence). The V and J ends lost 0 bases and 6 bases respectively, with 9 bases between them.

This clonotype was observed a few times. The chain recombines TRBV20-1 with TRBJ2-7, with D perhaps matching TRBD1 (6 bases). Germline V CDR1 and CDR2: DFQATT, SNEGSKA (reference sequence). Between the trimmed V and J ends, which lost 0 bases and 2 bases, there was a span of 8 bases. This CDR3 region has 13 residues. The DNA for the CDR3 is TGCAGTGCTAGAGATGGACAGACCTACGAGCAGTACTTC. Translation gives CSARDGQTYEQYF.